This T cell receptor (beta chain) emerged from a study of T cell responses to AZD1222 COVID-19 vaccine. The study, taken as a whole, reports: Spike-wide vaccine-associated CD4 TCRs dominated at 160-218 and 743-854. After the peak T cell response, and only then, were repertoires sampled. An increase in Spike-specific TCR breadth and depth was observed after two AZD1222 doses. Of spike-specific TCRs, nearly half reportedly target regions left unmutated in variants.

As regards this clone: Its antigen is not identified.

Sequencing used immunoSEQ multiplex PCR; TCRdb keeps in-frame clones, though not all of them. The repertoire includes 100,000 to 150,000 clones, 85% to 90% of them detected once, and about 4.3% sits in the top ten. The CDR3 runs 14 residues. Germline V gene data show CDR1 as MGHDK and CDR2 as SYGVNS. Deletions cut 6 bases from V and 0 bases from J, with 11 bases between. Sequencing was performed on peripheral blood, taken 28 days after the second AZD1222 dose. The chain recombines TRBV25-1 with TRBJ1-2, with a possible D match to TRBD1 (6 bases). The clonotype comes from an adult who received the AZD1222 COVID-19 vaccine. CDR3 DNA sequence: TGTGCCAGCAGCCAGGAGGGGGCTAACTATGGCTACACCTTC. Its translation: CASSQEGANYGYTF.